This T cell receptor beta chain derives from a study of T cell changes during pregnancy in multiple sclerosis. The repertoire was sequenced with immunoSEQ multiplex PCR; TCRdb's copy has only in-frame clones and lacks some. The data show roughly 30,000 clones, roughly 91% seen once. CDR1 is SGHAT and CDR2 is FQNNGV in the germline V gene. This CDR3 contains 14 residues. V lost 4 bases to trimming and J lost 5 bases, with 15 bases between them. The sample in question was CD8+ T cells from peripheral blood mononuclear cells, obtained before pregnancy. The chain is built from TRBV11-2 and TRBJ2-7, with a weak D call TRBD1 (5 bases). This sequence originates from a female donor with multiple sclerosis, enrolled in a pregnancy study. CDR3 sequence: CASSWGTGPDEQYF. The CDR3 DNA reads as TGTGCCAGCAGCTGGGGAACAGGACCGGACGAGCAGTACTTC.